The sequence of this TCR beta chain was determined in a study of blood T cell repertoires in COVID-19. Across the study: The samples span acute and convalescent COVID-19 from the United States, Italy and Spain.

Ages ranged from about 18 to 89 years, with residence in about two dozen US areas. Participants reported their clinical history, and cohort assignment relied on those reports. Original data processing: Reference gene primer amplification gave estimated nucleated cell counts. Assay: immunoSEQ multiplex PCR; the TCRdb copy retains only in-frame clones and omits some. V, J and clone size derive from that table, while D and trimming were established from the DNA sequence. This sample has 250,000 or so clones; 85% to 90% occur once, and the top ten carry roughly 1.6%. This CDR3 has 15 residues. Germline assignment: CDR1 MNHEY and CDR2 SMNVEV (reference sequence). V lost 5 bases and J 0 bases, leaving 11 bases between the germline ends.

Sequencing used PBMCs or T cells enriched from blood (not recorded which). The chain joins TRBV27 to TRBJ1-3, with D possibly matching TRBD1 (5 bases). The sequence was collected from a woman in her forties or fifties who had recovered from COVID-19. Here the CDR3 DNA reads TGTGCCAGCAGTGCGGGGACGCTCTCTGGAAACACCATATATTTT. It codes for CASSAGTLSGNTIYF.